There are many counts of the clone carrying this TCR beta chain. The data were obtained in a study of blood T cell repertoires in COVID-19. The wider study: COVID-19 samples, acute and convalescent, were from the United States, Italy and Spain. PBMCs, B-cell-depleted T cells, or T cells provided the cDNA or gDNA that made up the material.

Germline CDR1 LGHNA, CDR2 YSLEER. The length of the CDR3 is 16 residues. After removal of 0 bases from V and 4 bases from J, the junction contained 8 bases not matched to a gene. Per the authors' pipeline: By means of reference gene primer amplification, nucleated cell counts were estimated. Data came from immunoSEQ multiplex PCR; TCRdb stores just in-frame clones and leaves some out. The V and J calls and clone size were taken over from that table, and D and trimming were inferred from the DNA. This table has 80,000 to 100,000 clones, 78% appearing once. The V call is TRBV4-3, the J call TRBJ1-1; 7 bases are shared with TRBD1. The receptor's source is a human donor in a cohort sampled during active COVID-19. Sequenced: peripheral blood. DNA for the CDR3: TGCGCCAGCAGCCAAGATCGCTTGACAGGGATCACTGAAGCTTTCTTT. Translating it yields CASSQDRLTGITEAFF.